Listed here are 23 T cell receptor beta chains from one sample, sequenced in a study of T cells expressing NK-cell markers. From the 5' RACE reads, TCRdb lists one entry per CDR3 protein and no DNA. The sample yields about 550,000 distinct CDR3 sequences, of which the top ten take up under 4.5%. The sequenced material came from blood T cells: a sorted CD56 or NKG2C T cell subset, CD4+ or CD8+ T cells, or bulk PBMC T cells (not recorded which). The receptors here all came from a man between 18 and 29 years old in good health.

This chain links TRBV20-1 with TRBJ2-1; TCRdb outputs TRBD2, but without DNA this stays unchecked. The CDR3 extends over 17 amino acids. CDR1 and CDR2 from the germline V gene are DFQATT and SNEGSKA (reference sequence). The CDR3: CSARDPFLTSGSHEQFF.

The chain joins TRBV25-1 to TRBJ1-4; TCRdb's D gene call, TRBD1, goes unchecked for lack of DNA. This CDR3 region has 16 residues. Germline V gene data show CDR1 as MGHDK and CDR2 as SYGVNS. The CDR3 sequence is CASSAYTGGSNEKLFF.

The CDR3 sequence is CASSLAQSSIGELFF. This chain links TRBV25-1 with TRBJ2-2; as DNA is missing, the TRBD2 call by TCRdb cannot be tested. Per the germline V gene, CDR1 is MGHDK and CDR2 is SYGVNS. This CDR3 has 15 amino acids.

The gene calls are TRBV12-3 or TRBV12-4 and TRBJ2-5; there is no DNA to check the TCRdb D call of TRBD1. This CDR3 contains 15 residues. This chain's CDR3 is CASSLLTTGAETQYF.

J is TRBJ2-6 and V is TRBV20-1; the TCRdb D gene call, TRBD2, has no DNA to confirm it. The CDR3 is made up of 16 amino acids. CDR1 is DFQATT, CDR2 SNEGSKA, per germline (reference sequence). This CDR3 reads CSAPLGGRPGANVLTF.

The chain carries TRBV11-2 and TRBJ2-7; the TCRdb D gene call, TRBD2, has no DNA to confirm it. The CDR3 runs 16 residues. Germline CDR1 SGHAT, CDR2 FQNNGV. CDR3 sequence: CASSGGTSGRTYEQYF. Drawing the rest from reference TRBV11-2 and TRBJ2-7, the complete variable domain is EAGVAQSPRYKIIEKRQSVAFWCNPISGHATLYWYQQILGQGPKLLIQFQNNGVVDDSQLPKDRFSAERLKGVDSTLKIQPAKLEDSAVYLCASSGGTSGRTYEQYFGPGTRLTVT.

The gene calls are TRBV6-1 and TRBJ1-5. This CDR3 comprises 15 residues. CDR1 and CDR2 from the germline V gene are MNHNS and SASEGT. The CDR3 is CASSEAGARNQPQHF.

The chain couples TRBV5-1 to TRBJ2-5; TCRdb designates TRBD1, a call that cannot be tested without DNA. The CDR3 runs 15 residues. Germline assignment: CDR1 SGHRS and CDR2 YFSETQ. CDR3 sequence: CASRPSGTGLETQYF.

J is TRBJ1-6 and V is TRBV20-1. The CDR3 totals 14 residues. From germline, CDR1 is DFQATT and CDR2 SNEGSKA (reference sequence). CDR3 in amino acids: CSAMPQLGDSPLHF.

CDR3 protein: CASSDQGRTQYF. The chain recombines TRBV12-3 or TRBV12-4 with TRBJ2-7; TCRdb picks TRBD1, but there is no DNA to check that call. The CDR3 totals 12 residues.

The rearrangement uses TRBV9 and TRBJ2-1; the D gene TCRdb calls, TRBD1, cannot be checked with no DNA. The V gene's germline CDR1 is SGDLS and CDR2 YYNGEE. The CDR3 length is 12 residues. CDR3: CASSPRSNEQFF.

The chain has TRBV27 and TRBJ1-5; TCRdb calls TRBD1, which cannot be checked without DNA. The germline gives CDR1 MNHEY, CDR2 SMNVEV (reference sequence). This CDR3 contains 16 residues. The CDR3 sequence is CASSSPGQGIHQPQHF.

This chain uses TRBV29-1 with TRBJ2-2; with no DNA, the TCRdb D assignment of TRBD2 cannot be verified. This CDR3 is 14 amino acids long. CDR1 and CDR2 (germline): SQVTM, ANQGSEA. CDR3 sequence reads: CSAIGLGNTGELFF.

The chain carries TRBV15 and TRBJ1-1. CDR1 is LNHNV and CDR2 is YYDKDF in the germline V gene (reference sequence). The CDR3 covers 14 residues. The CDR3 loop reads CATSIQRRGTEAFF.

CDR3 region: CSVDRQPGGIGQFF. The V gene is TRBV29-1, the J gene TRBJ2-1; TCRdb designates TRBD2, a call that cannot be tested without DNA. From germline, CDR1 is SQVTM and CDR2 ANQGSEA. The CDR3 length is 14 residues.

This chain uses TRBV7-2 with TRBJ2-5; the TCRdb D gene call, TRBD1, has no DNA to confirm it. The CDR3 has 14 residues. Germline V lookup: CDR1 SGHTA, CDR2 FQGNSA. This CDR3 reads CASSVPTGSETQYF.

The chain links TRBV11-1 to TRBJ2-1; TCRdb's D call of TRBD2 is untestable without DNA. Germline V gives CDR1 SGHAT, CDR2 FQDESV (reference sequence). The CDR3 totals 21 residues. This CDR3 is CASSFNSLPGHTSGDHNEQFF.

The V and J genes are TRBV20-1 and TRBJ2-1; TCRdb outputs TRBD2, but without DNA this stays unchecked. Germline CDR1 is DFQATT and CDR2 is SNEGSKA (reference sequence). CDR3 length equals 16 residues. CDR3 sequence: CSASDQPGLVLSGQFF.

The chain is built from TRBV29-1 and TRBJ2-1; TCRdb selects TRBD2, and the lack of DNA leaves this call unchecked. Germline V gene lookup returns CDR1 SQVTM and CDR2 ANQGSEA. This CDR3 has 14 residues. The CDR3 region is CSVKRLAENNEQFF.

The rearrangement joins TRBV11-2 to TRBJ1-1. The CDR3 covers 14 residues. CDR1 and CDR2 (germline): SGHAT, FQNNGV. This CDR3 reads CASSLVFGDTEAFF.

V usage is TRBV9 and J usage is TRBJ2-5; as DNA is missing, the TRBD1 call by TCRdb cannot be tested. Germline V gives CDR1 SGDLS, CDR2 YYNGEE. The CDR3 covers 17 residues. CDR3 protein: CASSVDSGTGIQETQYF.

The chain combines TRBV27 with TRBJ1-1. CDR3 length: 15 amino acids. The germline CDR1 and CDR2 sequences are MNHEY and SMNVEV (reference sequence). The CDR3 here is CASSFSSLSVAEAFF.

The CDR3 reads CASMGDYTDTQYF. V gene TRBV7-3 combines with J gene TRBJ2-3; TCRdb's D call, TRBD1, is unchecked because there is no DNA. CDR3 length: 13 amino acids. CDR1 and CDR2 (germline): SGHTA, FQGTGA.